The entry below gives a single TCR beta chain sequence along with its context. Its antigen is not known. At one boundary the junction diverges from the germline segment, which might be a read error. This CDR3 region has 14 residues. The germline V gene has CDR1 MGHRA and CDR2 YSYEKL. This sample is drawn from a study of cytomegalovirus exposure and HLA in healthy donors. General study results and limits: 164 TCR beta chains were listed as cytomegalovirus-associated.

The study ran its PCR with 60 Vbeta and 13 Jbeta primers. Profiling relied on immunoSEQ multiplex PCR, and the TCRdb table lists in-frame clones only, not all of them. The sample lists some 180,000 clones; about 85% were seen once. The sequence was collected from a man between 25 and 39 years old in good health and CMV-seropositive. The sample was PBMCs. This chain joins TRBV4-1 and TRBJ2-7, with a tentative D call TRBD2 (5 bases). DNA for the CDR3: TGTGCCAGCAGCCACCGCCGGGATGCCGACGAGCAGTACTTC. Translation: CASSHRRDADEQYF.